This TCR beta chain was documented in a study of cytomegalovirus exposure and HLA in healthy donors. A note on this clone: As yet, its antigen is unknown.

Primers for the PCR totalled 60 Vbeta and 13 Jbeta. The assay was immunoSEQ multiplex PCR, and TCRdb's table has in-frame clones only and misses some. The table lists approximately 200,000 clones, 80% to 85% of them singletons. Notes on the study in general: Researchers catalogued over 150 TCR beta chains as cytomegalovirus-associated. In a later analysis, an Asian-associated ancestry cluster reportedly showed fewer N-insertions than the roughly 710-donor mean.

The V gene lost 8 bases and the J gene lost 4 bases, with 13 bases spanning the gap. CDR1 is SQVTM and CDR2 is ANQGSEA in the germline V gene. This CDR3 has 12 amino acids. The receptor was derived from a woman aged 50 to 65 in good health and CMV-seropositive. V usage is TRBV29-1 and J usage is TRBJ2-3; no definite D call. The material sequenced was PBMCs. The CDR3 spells CSLVGVADTQYF. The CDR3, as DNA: TGCAGCCTAGTTGGAGTGGCAGATACGCAGTATTTT.